This T cell receptor (beta chain) was documented in a study of T cells in localized non-small cell lung cancer. Study-level findings and limits: Since sequencing was restricted to only one region of the tumor, intratumor heterogeneity remains a possibility. Adjacent lung had a median around 60 of the 100 largest tumor clones.

About this clone: Its antigen is currently unknown.

Clones were read by immunoSEQ multiplex PCR, and TCRdb kept only the in-frame ones, dropping some. The sample yields 7,000 to 9,500 clones, under 90% seen once. The sequenced sample was peripheral blood, obtained before any cancer treatment. The sequence derives from a female donor older than 55 with stage II squamous cell lung carcinoma.

This chain's CDR3 is CASKRGTLYNEQFF. The CDR3 DNA is TGTGCCAGCAAAAGGGGGACACTGTACAATGAGCAGTTCTTC. The V gene is TRBV14, the J gene TRBJ2-1, with a weak D call TRBD1 (6 bases). CDR3 length equals 14 residues. The germline V and J ends were trimmed by 7 bases and 4 bases, with 14 bases remaining between them. CDR1 is SGHDN and CDR2 is FVKESK in the germline V gene.